One and the same sample provided the 25 T cell receptor beta chains below, sequenced in a study of blood T cell repertoires in COVID-19 (TCRdb year 2020). The method behind the library was the immunoSEQ multiplex PCR assay. Drawn from immuneACCESS, this table holds only the in-frame rearrangements with V and J called that TCRdb kept. Clones are partly lost; checked studies trace under half to an unresolved V gene and leave the rest unexplained. The sample yields 290,000 or so clones; approximately 86% were counted once. The top ten clonotypes cover about 2.7% of the sample. The material sequenced was PBMCs or T cells enriched from blood (not recorded which). Receptors originate from a woman younger than 35 who had recovered from COVID-19.

CDR3 in DNA: TGTGCCAGCAGCTTAGCCAGGGATGGAAACACCATATATTTT. It codes for CASSLARDGNTIYF. V gene TRBV7-9 combines with J gene TRBJ1-3, with a tentative D call TRBD1 (5 bases). V was clipped by 0 bases and J by 3 bases, with 6 bases between them. From germline, CDR1 is SEHNR and CDR2 FQNEAQ (reference sequence). The length of the CDR3 is 14 residues.

The chain has TRBV2 and TRBJ2-1; TRBD2 agrees at 10 bases. The CDR3 covers 16 residues. CDR1 is SNHLY and CDR2 is FYNNEI in the germline V gene. Trimming removed 2 bases from V and 9 bases from J; junction bases left unmatched: 10. The CDR3 is CASSELSGGAIVEQFF. The DNA for the CDR3 is TGTGCCAGCAGTGAATTAAGCGGGGGGGCAATTGTTGAGCAGTTCTTC.

The table lists this clone with a few counts. The chain has TRBV29-1 and TRBJ1-3, with D unclear. The V gene's germline CDR1 is SQVTM and CDR2 ANQGSEA. The CDR3 length is 11 residues. V lost 4 bases to trimming and J lost 4 bases, with 5 bases between them. CDR3 region: CSVGVGNTIYF. The DNA of the CDR3 is TGCAGCGTTGGAGTGGGAAACACCATATATTTT.

CDR3 region: CASSVEGVTEAFF. The CDR3 DNA is TGTGCCAGCAGCGTAGAGGGGGTAACTGAAGCTTTCTTT. The V gene is TRBV7-9, the J gene TRBJ1-1; TRBD1 is a possible D gene (6 bases). CDR3 length: 13 amino acids. CDR1 and CDR2 from the germline V gene are SEHNR and FQNEAQ (reference sequence). V was trimmed by 5 bases and J by 5 bases, leaving 12 bases between them.

The rearrangement joins TRBV28 to TRBJ2-1, with 11 bases identical to TRBD2. Germline CDR1 reads MDHEN; CDR2 reads SYDVKM. The CDR3 sequence is 18 residues long. The ends lost 5 bases at V and 4 bases at J; junction bases unmatched: 13. CDR3 in amino acids: CASSLTSGKFLGYNEQFF. CDR3 bases: TGTGCCAGCAGTCTGACTAGCGGGAAATTTTTGGGGTACAATGAGCAGTTCTTC.

The chain couples TRBV4-3 to TRBJ1-2, with D possibly TRBD1 on 5 matching bases. V gave up 4 bases and J gave up 6 bases, with 30 bases separating them. Per the germline V gene, CDR1 is LGHNA and CDR2 is YSLEER. CDR3 length equals 19 residues. As DNA, the CDR3 is TGCGCCAGCAGCCGAAATTGGCCCCTCGGACAAGTCAGAGGAGATGGCTACACCTTC. It codes for CASSRNWPLGQVRGDGYTF.

The genes are TRBV11-3 and TRBJ2-4; TRBD2 matches 9 bases. This CDR3 is 18 amino acids long. With V trimmed by 0 bases and J by 0 bases, 6 bases remained unmatched. CDR1 and CDR2 (germline): SGHNT, YENEEA. CDR3 amino acids: CASSLEAGGHLAKNIQYF. CDR3 DNA: TGTGCCAGCAGCTTAGAGGCGGGGGGGCACCTAGCCAAAAACATTCAGTACTTC.

The rearrangement joins TRBV30 to TRBJ1-2; D is perhaps TRBD1 (6 bases). In germline, CDR1 is GTSNPN, CDR2 SVGIG (reference sequence). Trimming removed 2 bases from V and 13 bases from J, with 11 bases in between. This CDR3 is 10 amino acids long. CDR3 in DNA: TGTGCCTGGAGTACAGGGACGCTCACCTTC. This gives the protein CAWSTGTLTF.

V is TRBV18 and J is TRBJ1-3; maybe TRBD1 (6 bases). The V end was cut by 0 bases, the J end by 16 bases, with 13 bases between. Germline V gene lookup returns CDR1 KGHSH and CDR2 LQKENI. CDR3 size: 12 residues. The CDR3 DNA reads TGTGCCAGCTCACCACCAGACAGGATCAGGTATTTT. This codes for CASSPPDRIRYF. The full variable domain, with the rest looked up from reference TRBV18 and TRBJ1-3, is NAGVMQNPRHLVRRRGQEARLRCSPMKGHSHVYWYRQLPEEGLKFMVYLQKENIIDESGMPKERFSAEFPKEGPSILRIQQVVRGDSAAYFCASSPPDRIRYFGEGSWLTVV.

V is TRBV4-2 and J is TRBJ2-7, with 12 bases aligning to TRBD2. In germline, CDR1 is LGHNA, CDR2 YNFKEQ. The CDR3 is 15 amino acids. Trimming at V came to 4 bases and at J to 5 bases, leaving 6 bases not matched to a gene. The CDR3 coding sequence is TGTGCCAGCAGCCCAAGACTAGCGGGAGTCCACGAGCAGTACTTC. Encoded protein: CASSPRLAGVHEQYF.

This chain connects TRBV9 to TRBJ2-7; D is possibly TRBD2 (5 bases). Trimming stripped 4 bases from V and 4 bases from J, with 15 bases between. Germline-derived CDR1 and CDR2 are SGDLS and YYNGEE. The CDR3 runs to 14 residues. CDR3 sequence reads: CASSLGEGRYEQYF. For the CDR3, the DNA is TGTGCCAGCAGCCTCGGTGAGGGTCGGTACGAGCAGTACTTC. Full variable domain (remainder filled in from reference TRBV9 and TRBJ2-7): DSGVTQTPKHLITATGQRVTLRCSPRSGDLSVYWYQQSLDQGLQFLIQYYNGEERAKGNILERFSAQQFPDLHSELNLSSLELGDSALYFCASSLGEGRYEQYFGPGTRLTVT.

This clone is a singleton in its sample. The V gene is TRBV25-1, the J gene TRBJ1-4; weak D call: TRBD1 (6 bases). V was shortened by 6 bases and J by 2 bases, with 19 bases between the two germline ends. The CDR3 spans 17 residues. Germline lookup yields CDR1 MGHDK and CDR2 SYGVNS. The CDR3 bases are TGTGCCAGCAGCTTACGGGACATTTCGACTACTAATGAAAAACTGTTTTTT. This encodes CASSLRDISTTNEKLFF.

This clone was seen only a few times. In DNA form, the CDR3 reads TGCAGTGCTAGAGGTCGGGAGACCCAGTACTTC. Amino acid sequence: CSARGRETQYF. The genes are TRBV20-1 and TRBJ2-5; D call uncertain. The germline V gene encodes CDR1 DFQATT and CDR2 SNEGSKA (reference sequence). V shed 1 base and J shed 5 bases, with 5 bases lying between them. This CDR3 contains 11 residues.

V is TRBV5-5 and J is TRBJ2-7; 9 bases are a match to TRBD2. This CDR3 contains 15 residues. Losses at the gene ends were 4 bases for V and 2 bases for J; bases not matched to a gene: 7. Germline V lookup: CDR1 SGHKS, CDR2 YYEKEE (reference sequence). This CDR3 is CASSPVSGRPYEQYF. The CDR3 bases are TGTGCCAGCAGCCCGGTTAGCGGGAGACCCTACGAGCAGTACTTC.

Only a few counts were recorded for this clone. This chain links TRBV3-1 (or the pseudogene TRBV3-2) with TRBJ2-1, with 15 bases lining up with TRBD2. V lost 3 bases to trimming and J lost 6 bases; unmatched junction nucleotides: 9. Germline V gene lookup returns CDR1 LGHDT and CDR2 YNNKEL (reference sequence). CDR3 size: 18 residues. CDR3 nucleotides: TGTGCCAGCAGCCAGTACAGGACTAGCGGGAGGGTAAGCAATGAGCAGTTCTTC. As protein: CASSQYRTSGRVSNEQFF.

V and J are TRBV7-9 and TRBJ2-7, with D possibly matching TRBD2 (5 bases). Trimming pared 1 base from V and 3 bases from J, leaving 10 bases between. Germline CDR1 reads SEHNR; CDR2 reads FQNEAQ (reference sequence). This CDR3 comprises 14 residues. This CDR3 reads CASSLVAKGYEQYF. The CDR3 coding sequence is TGTGCCAGCAGCTTAGTAGCGAAAGGCTACGAGCAGTACTTC.

This chain uses TRBV10-2 with TRBJ2-7; 13 nucleotides agree with TRBD2. The ends lost 0 bases at V and 0 bases at J; junction bases unmatched: 2. Germline CDR1 WSHSY, CDR2 SAAADI. The CDR3 totals 17 residues. CDR3 in DNA: TGCGCCAGCAGTGAGTCGGGACTAGCGGGATCCTCCTACGAGCAGTACTTC. This gives the protein CASSESGLAGSSYEQYF.

The genes are TRBV30 and TRBJ1-2; D unresolved. Germline CDR1 and CDR2: GTSNPN and SVGIG (reference sequence). This CDR3 comprises 16 residues. V gave up 4 bases and J gave up 1 base, with 19 bases separating them. The CDR3 loop reads CAWTPQQIFLNYGYTF. CDR3 bases: TGTGCCTGGACCCCTCAACAGATCTTCCTTAACTATGGCTACACCTTC. Filled out from reference TRBV30 and TRBJ1-2, the complete variable domain reads SQTIHQWPATLVQPVGSPLSLECTVEGTSNPNLYWYRQAAGRGLQLLFYSVGIGQISSEVPQNLSASRPQDRQFILSSKKLLLSDSGFYLCAWTPQQIFLNYGYTFGSGTRLTVV.

This chain joins TRBV29-1 and TRBJ1-2; 8 positions agree with TRBD1. Trimming took 2 bases from V and 7 from J; bases not matched to a gene: 0. The CDR3 totals 11 residues. Germline CDR1 SQVTM, CDR2 ANQGSEA. The chain's CDR3 is CSVEQGAGYTF. DNA for the CDR3: TGCAGCGTTGAACAGGGGGCTGGCTACACCTTC.

The chain employs TRBV6-2 or TRBV6-3 and TRBJ2-7; TRBD2 is a possible D gene (6 bases). Trimming removed 0 bases from V and 7 bases from J, with 19 bases in between. This CDR3 has 16 amino acids. Per germline, CDR1 MNHEY and CDR2 SVGEGT. Here the CDR3 reads CASSYSGTEGPWEQYF. CDR3 nucleotides: TGTGCCAGCAGTTACTCGGGGACGGAGGGCCCTTGGGAGCAGTACTTC.

This clone appeared once. CDR3 region: CATSKGTGVYEQYF. The DNA for the CDR3 is TGTGCCACCAGCAAAGGGACAGGGGTCTACGAGCAGTACTTC. The J gene is TRBJ2-7, the V gene TRBV15; TRBD1 aligns across 10 bases. Per germline, CDR1 LNHNV and CDR2 YYDKDF (reference sequence). The V and J ends lost 4 bases and 3 bases, in that order; junction bases with no gene match: 3. The CDR3 loop spans 14 amino acids.

The chain uses TRBV7-2 and TRBJ1-5; D gene uncertain. Looked up from germline, CDR1 is SGHTA and CDR2 is FQGNSA. The CDR3 spans 16 residues. The V end was cut by 5 bases, the J end by 4 bases, with 18 bases between. CDR3 sequence: CASSQNGPLGNQPQHF. The CDR3 bases are TGTGCCAGCAGCCAAAACGGACCACTAGGGAATCAGCCCCAGCATTTT.

This clone was picked up a small number of times. The chain uses TRBV30 and TRBJ1-2; TRBD1 aligns across 10 bases. The CDR3 runs 14 residues. The V segment lost 2 bases and the J segment 4 bases; nucleotides outside the gene matches: 4. The V gene's germline CDR1 is GTSNPN and CDR2 SVGIG (reference sequence). The CDR3 sequence: CAWSPWTGGYGYTF. CDR3 coding DNA: TGTGCCTGGAGTCCGTGGACAGGGGGCTATGGCTACACCTTC.

The rearrangement joins TRBV6-1 to TRBJ1-3, with D unclear. Trimming left V 0 bases short and J 2 bases short, with 11 bases between. Germline V gene sequence: CDR1 MNHNS, CDR2 SASEGT. The length of the CDR3 is 16 residues. CDR3 in amino acids: CASSEAHGETGNTIYF. CDR3 coding DNA: TGTGCCAGCAGTGAAGCGCACGGTGAGACTGGAAACACCATATATTTT.

V is TRBV20-1 and J is TRBJ2-5, with a weak D call TRBD2 (5 bases). Looked up from germline, CDR1 is DFQATT and CDR2 is SNEGSKA (reference sequence). The V end lost 7 bases, the J end lost 2 bases, and 5 bases lay between the germline ends. The CDR3 has 10 residues. CDR3 in amino acids: CSGGQETQYF. CDR3 nucleotide sequence: TGCAGTGGCGGGCAAGAGACCCAGTACTTC.